Listed below are T cell receptor beta chains from one sample, sequenced in a study of T cells in Graves' hyperthyroidism and ophthalmopathy. Using its own MiXCR run on the multiplex PCR reads, TCRdb lists one record per CDR3 protein. The sample carries 250,000 to 300,000 distinct CDR3 sequences, around 15% recorded once. Sequenced: blood. All receptors come from a middle-aged woman with Graves' hyperthyroidism. The CDR3 runs from the conserved cysteine through the conserved F or W. D genes are given only for firm matches. Clone size, where shown, is once, few, many, or a class for clones that have expanded.

d_call j_call clone_size v_call cdr3_aa cdr3_nt
. TRBJ2-1 many TRBV2 CASSDRMGILGDEQFF TGTGCCAGCAGTGACCGGATGGGTATCCTTGGGGATGAGCAGTTCTTC
TRBD2 TRBJ2-1 many TRBV29-1 CSVFGGRKVDEQFF TGCAGCGTTTTCGGCGGGAGAAAGGTCGATGAGCAGTTCTTC
. TRBJ1-1 many TRBV7-9 CASSTRIGVSTEAFF TGTGCCAGCAGCACCCGTATCGGGGTAAGCACTGAAGCTTTCTTT
TRBD1 TRBJ1-3 many TRBV28 CASRRTGGAGNTIYF TGTGCCAGCAGGCGGACAGGGGGAGCTGGAAACACCATATATTTT
TRBD2 TRBJ2-1 few TRBV27 CASSLSGTSVYNEQFF TGTGCCAGCAGTTTATCGGGGACTAGCGTGTACAATGAGCAGTTCTTC
TRBD1 TRBJ1-6 few TRBV5-4 CASSLGDRDNSPLHF TGTGCCAGCAGCTTGGGGGACAGGGATAATTCACCCCTCCACTTT
. TRBJ1-1 many TRBV13 CASSTQGIGVRNTEAFF TGTGCCAGCAGCACCCAGGGGATAGGGGTCAGAAACACTGAAGCTTTCTTT
TRBD1 TRBJ1-2 . TRBV4-1 CASSQGQGGYTF TGCGCCAGCAGCCAAGGACAGGGCGGCTACACCTTC
. TRBJ2-5 . TRBV19 CASSKVGPETQYF TGTGCCAGTAGTAAAGTGGGTCCAGAGACCCAGTACTTC
TRBD1 TRBJ2-1 many TRBV7-9 CASSSMSGTDTFF TGTGCCAGCAGCTCGATGTCCGGGACAGATACGTTCTTC
. TRBJ1-2 many TRBV20-1 CSASRDMNYGYTF TGCAGTGCTAGCAGGGATATGAACTATGGCTACACCTTC
. TRBJ1-2 many TRBV12-3/TRBV12-4 CASSYGDGYTF TGTGCCAGCAGTTACGGGGATGGCTACACCTTC
. TRBJ2-7 . TRBV6-9 CASSYQDRWSYEQYF TGTGCCAGCAGTTACCAGGACAGATGGTCCTACGAGCAGTACTTC
. TRBJ1-5 many TRBV15 CATSRDWAGGNQPQHF TGTGCCACCAGCAGAGATTGGGCAGGGGGCAATCAGCCCCAGCATTTT
TRBD2 TRBJ2-5 many TRBV27 CASSLLAGGPRETQYF TGTGCCAGCAGTTTGCTAGCGGGAGGGCCCCGAGAGACCCAGTACTTC
TRBD2 TRBJ2-1 many TRBV14 CASSQLGLAGMRDNEQFF TGTGCCAGCAGCCAACTGGGACTAGCGGGAATGAGGGACAATGAGCAGTTCTTC
TRBD2 TRBJ2-1 once TRBV12-3/TRBV12-4 CASSPLVAGGPDEQFF TGTGCCAGCAGTCCCCTCGTGGCGGGAGGGCCGGATGAGCAGTTCTTC
TRBD2 TRBJ2-1 . TRBV20-1 CSARDVTAERGSYNEQFF TGCAGTGCTAGAGACGTTACGGCGGAGCGGGGCTCCTACAATGAGCAGTTCTTC
. TRBJ1-2 few TRBV18 CASSPEGSRDTF TGTGCCAGCTCACCAGAAGGGAGTAGGGACACCTTC
. TRBJ2-7 many TRBV7-2 CASSLGDSVYEQYF TGTGCCAGCAGCTTAGGGGACTCCGTCTACGAGCAGTACTTC
. TRBJ2-1 many TRBV2 CASSGFAGGNEQFF TGTGCCAGCAGTGGGTTCGCCGGGGGAAATGAGCAGTTCTTC
. TRBJ1-2 many TRBV10-3 CAISESGVLNGYTF TGTGCCATCAGTGAGTCCGGAGTCCTAAATGGCTACACCTTC
. TRBJ1-3 . TRBV5-5 CASSFFRDGNTIYF TGTGCCAGCAGCTTCTTCAGGGACGGAAACACCATATATTTT
TRBD1 TRBJ1-1 . TRBV15 CATSRERGTDTEAFF TGTGCCACCAGCAGAGAGAGAGGGACAGACACTGAAGCTTTCTTT
TRBD1 TRBJ1-1 many TRBV29-1 CSVRQGPAEAFF TGCAGCGTAAGACAGGGTCCGGCTGAAGCTTTCTTT
TRBD1 TRBJ2-1 many TRBV2 CASTRDRGFGFF TGTGCCAGCACTCGGGACAGGGGTTTTGGGTTCTTC
. TRBJ2-3 . TRBV29-1 CSVDRSAPGDTQYF TGCAGCGTTGACCGCAGTGCCCCGGGAGATACGCAGTATTTT
TRBD1 TRBJ1-5 few TRBV4-1 CASSPKKGGQPQHF TGCGCCAGCAGCCCAAAAAAAGGGGGCCAGCCCCAGCATTTT
. TRBJ1-1 . TRBV6-5 CASSYSWGKEAFF TGTGCCAGCAGTTACAGTTGGGGGAAAGAAGCTTTCTTT
. TRBJ1-1 many TRBV2 CASSEGGLTNTEAFF TGTGCCAGCAGTGAGGGTGGGCTTACGAACACTGAAGCTTTCTTT